This T cell receptor beta chain emerged from a study of beta chain features in type 1 diabetes. Overall study findings and caveats: These data did not resolve whether HLA type affects TCRB rearrangement.

Every bit of the isolated RNA underwent reverse transcription, so sequencing read expressed TCRB transcripts. About 3.6 million reads was the average for naive, central memory and regulatory T cell samples. Repertoires were generated with immunoSEQ multiplex PCR, while TCRdb's copy carries only in-frame clones and drops some. Among hundreds of thousands of clones listed, approximately 14% were seen once. This clone was detected a few times. Its antigen remains unidentified. Sorting of CD4+ naive, central memory, regulatory and stem cell-like memory cells was performed via CD45RO/CCR7/CD25/CD127/CD95/CD27. The germline V gene encodes CDR1 SGHTA and CDR2 FQGNSA. Trimming took 1 base from V and 6 from J; bases not matched to a gene: 8. CDR3 length: 16 amino acids.

Sequencing input: naive CD4+ T cells from blood. This TCR was recovered from a woman aged 40 to 50 in good health. The chain recombines TRBV7-2 with TRBJ2-2; 7 positions match TRBD1. CDR3 in DNA: TGTGCCAGCAGCTTAGTGGCAGGGGGTAGGGCCGGGGAGCTGTTTTTT. It is translated as CASSLVAGGRAGELFF.